This TCR beta chain is from a study of cytomegalovirus exposure and HLA in healthy donors. On the study more broadly: A data release that came early held tens of millions of unique TCRs from HLA-typed donors. Points from the study as a whole: TCR beta chain V- and J-gene trimming was linked, in a later analysis, to a missense variant in DCLRE1C.

Note on this clone: The antigen is unknown.

The PCR was carried out with 60 Vbeta primers and 13 Jbeta primers. The repertoire was sequenced with immunoSEQ multiplex PCR; TCRdb's copy has only in-frame clones and lacks some. In the table there are 84,000 or so clones, roughly 80% of which are singletons. This CDR3 region has 17 residues. The V end was cut by 5 bases, the J end by 0 bases, with 17 bases between. The germline gives CDR1 LNHNV, CDR2 YYDKDF (reference sequence). Healthy bone marrow donors formed the donor group. Material: PBMCs. J is TRBJ1-5 and V is TRBV15; maybe TRBD1 (6 bases). The TCR sequence derives from a man in his forties or fifties in good health and CMV-seronegative. CDR3 sequence reads: CATSPAGRGYSNQPQHF. In nucleotides, the CDR3 is TGTGCCACCAGCCCCGCTGGGAGGGGGTATAGCAATCAGCCCCAGCATTTT.